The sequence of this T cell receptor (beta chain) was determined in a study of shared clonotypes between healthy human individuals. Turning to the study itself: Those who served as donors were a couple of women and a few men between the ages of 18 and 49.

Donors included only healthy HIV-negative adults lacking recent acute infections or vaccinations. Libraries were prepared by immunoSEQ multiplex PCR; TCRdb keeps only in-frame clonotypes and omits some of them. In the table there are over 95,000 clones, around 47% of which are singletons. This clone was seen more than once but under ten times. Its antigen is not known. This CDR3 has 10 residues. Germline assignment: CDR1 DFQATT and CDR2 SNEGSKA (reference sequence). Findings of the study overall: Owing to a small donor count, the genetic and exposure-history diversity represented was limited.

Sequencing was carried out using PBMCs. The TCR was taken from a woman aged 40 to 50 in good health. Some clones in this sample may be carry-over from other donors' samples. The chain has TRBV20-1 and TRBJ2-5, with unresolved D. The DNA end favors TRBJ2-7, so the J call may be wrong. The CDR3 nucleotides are TGCAGTGCTGGGACCTACGAGCAGTACTTC. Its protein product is CSAGTYEQYF.